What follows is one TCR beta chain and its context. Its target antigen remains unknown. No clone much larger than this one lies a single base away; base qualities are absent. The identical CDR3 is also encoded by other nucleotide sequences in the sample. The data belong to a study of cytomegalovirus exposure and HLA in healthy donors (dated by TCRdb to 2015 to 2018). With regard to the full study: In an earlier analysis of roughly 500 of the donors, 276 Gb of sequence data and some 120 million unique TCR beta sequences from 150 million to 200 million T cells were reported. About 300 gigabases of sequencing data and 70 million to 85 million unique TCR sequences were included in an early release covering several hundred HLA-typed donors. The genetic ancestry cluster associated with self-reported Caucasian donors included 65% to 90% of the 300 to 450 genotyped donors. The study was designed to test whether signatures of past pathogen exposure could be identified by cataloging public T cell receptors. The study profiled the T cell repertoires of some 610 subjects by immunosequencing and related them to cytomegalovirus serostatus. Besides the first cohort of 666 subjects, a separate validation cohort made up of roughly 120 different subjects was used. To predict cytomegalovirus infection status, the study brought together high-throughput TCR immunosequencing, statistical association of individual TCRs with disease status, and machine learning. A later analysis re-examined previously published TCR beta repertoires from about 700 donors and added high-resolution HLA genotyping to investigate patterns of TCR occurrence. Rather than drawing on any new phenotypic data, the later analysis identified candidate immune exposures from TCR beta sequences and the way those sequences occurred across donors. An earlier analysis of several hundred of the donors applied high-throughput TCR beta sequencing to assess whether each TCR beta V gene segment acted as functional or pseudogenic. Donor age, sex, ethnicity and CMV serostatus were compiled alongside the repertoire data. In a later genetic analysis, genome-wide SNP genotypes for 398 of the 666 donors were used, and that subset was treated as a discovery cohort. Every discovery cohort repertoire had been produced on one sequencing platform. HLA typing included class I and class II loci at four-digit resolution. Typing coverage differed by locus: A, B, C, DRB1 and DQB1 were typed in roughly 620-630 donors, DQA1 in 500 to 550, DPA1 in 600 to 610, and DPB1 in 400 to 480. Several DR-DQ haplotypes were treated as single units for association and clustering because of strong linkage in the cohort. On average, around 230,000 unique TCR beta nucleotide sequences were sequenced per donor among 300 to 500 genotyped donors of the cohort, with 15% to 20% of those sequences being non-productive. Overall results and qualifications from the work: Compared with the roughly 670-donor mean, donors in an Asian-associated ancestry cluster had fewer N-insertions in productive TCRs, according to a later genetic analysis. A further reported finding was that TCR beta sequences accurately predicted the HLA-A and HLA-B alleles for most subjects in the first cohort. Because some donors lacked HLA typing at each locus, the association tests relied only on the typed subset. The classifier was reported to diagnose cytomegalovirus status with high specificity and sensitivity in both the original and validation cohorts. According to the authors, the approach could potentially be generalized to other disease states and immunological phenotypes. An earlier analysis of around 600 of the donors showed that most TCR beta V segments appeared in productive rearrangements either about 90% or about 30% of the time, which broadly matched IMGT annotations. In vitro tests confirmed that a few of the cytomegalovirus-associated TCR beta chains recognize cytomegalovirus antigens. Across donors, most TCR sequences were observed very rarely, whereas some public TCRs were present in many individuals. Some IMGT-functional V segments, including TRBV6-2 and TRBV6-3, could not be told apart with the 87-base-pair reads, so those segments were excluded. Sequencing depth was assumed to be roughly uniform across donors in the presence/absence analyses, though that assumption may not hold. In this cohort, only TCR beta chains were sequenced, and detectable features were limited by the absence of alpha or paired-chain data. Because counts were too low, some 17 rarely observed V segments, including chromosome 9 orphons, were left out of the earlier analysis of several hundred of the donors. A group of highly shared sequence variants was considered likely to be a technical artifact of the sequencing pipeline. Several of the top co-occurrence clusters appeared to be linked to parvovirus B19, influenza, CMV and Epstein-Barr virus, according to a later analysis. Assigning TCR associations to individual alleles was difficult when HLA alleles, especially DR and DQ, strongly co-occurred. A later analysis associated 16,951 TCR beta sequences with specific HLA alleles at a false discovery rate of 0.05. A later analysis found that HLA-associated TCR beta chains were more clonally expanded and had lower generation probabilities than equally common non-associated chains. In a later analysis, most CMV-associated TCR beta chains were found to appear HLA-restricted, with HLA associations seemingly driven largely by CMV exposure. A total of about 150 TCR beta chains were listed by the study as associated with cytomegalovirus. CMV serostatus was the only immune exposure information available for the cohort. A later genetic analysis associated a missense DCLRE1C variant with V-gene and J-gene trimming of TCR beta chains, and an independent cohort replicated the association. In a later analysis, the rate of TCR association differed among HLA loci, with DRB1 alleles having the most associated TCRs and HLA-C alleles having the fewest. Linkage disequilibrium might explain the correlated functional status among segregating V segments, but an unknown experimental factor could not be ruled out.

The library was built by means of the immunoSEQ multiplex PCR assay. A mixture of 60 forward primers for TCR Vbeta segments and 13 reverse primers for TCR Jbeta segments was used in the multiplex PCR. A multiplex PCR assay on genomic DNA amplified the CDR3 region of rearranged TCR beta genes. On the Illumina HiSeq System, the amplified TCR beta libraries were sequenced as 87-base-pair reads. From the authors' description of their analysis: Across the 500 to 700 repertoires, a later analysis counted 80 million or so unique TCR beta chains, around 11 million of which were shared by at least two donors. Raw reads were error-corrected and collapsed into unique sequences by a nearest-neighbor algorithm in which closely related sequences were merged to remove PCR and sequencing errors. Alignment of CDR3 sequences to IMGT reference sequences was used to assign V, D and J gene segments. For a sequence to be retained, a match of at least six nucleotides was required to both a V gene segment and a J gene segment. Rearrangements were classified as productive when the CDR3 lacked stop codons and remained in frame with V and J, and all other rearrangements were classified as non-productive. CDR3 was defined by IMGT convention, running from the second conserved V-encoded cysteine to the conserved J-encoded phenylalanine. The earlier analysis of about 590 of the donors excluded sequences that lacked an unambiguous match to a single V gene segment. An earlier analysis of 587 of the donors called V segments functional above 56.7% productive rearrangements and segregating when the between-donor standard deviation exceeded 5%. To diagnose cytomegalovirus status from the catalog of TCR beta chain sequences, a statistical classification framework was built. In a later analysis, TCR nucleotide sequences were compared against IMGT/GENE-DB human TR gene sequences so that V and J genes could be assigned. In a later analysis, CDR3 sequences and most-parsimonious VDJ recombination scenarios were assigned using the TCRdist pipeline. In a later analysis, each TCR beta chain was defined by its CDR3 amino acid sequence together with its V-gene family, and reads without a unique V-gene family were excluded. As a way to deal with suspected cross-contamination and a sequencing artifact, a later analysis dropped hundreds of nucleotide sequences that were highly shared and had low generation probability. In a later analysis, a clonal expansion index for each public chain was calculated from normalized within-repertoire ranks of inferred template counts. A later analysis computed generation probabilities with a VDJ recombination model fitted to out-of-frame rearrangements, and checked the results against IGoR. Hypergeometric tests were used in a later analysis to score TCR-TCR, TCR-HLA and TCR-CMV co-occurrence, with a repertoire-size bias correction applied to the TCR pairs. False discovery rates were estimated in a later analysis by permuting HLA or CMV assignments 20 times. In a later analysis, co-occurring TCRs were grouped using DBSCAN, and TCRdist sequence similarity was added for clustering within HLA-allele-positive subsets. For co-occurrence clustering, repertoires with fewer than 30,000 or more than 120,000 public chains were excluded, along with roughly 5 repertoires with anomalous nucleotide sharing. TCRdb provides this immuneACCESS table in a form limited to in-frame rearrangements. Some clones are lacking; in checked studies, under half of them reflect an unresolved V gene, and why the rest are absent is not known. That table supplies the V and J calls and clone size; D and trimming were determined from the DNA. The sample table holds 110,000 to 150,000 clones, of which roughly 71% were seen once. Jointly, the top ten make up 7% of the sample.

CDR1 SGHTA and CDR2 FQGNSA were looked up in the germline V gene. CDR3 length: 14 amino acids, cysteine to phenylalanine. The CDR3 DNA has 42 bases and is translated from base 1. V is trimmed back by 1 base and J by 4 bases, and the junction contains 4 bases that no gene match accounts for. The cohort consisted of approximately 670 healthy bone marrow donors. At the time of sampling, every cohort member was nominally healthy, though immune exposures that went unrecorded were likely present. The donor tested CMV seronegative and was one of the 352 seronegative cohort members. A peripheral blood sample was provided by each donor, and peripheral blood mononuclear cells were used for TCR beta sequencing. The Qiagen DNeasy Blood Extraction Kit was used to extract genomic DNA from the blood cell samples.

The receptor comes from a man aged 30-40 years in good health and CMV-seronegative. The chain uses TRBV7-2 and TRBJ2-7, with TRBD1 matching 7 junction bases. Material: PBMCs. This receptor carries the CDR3 CASSLGTGAYEQYF. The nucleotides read TGTGCCAGCAGCTTAGGGACAGGAGCTTACGAGCAGTACTTC.